Listed below are T cell receptor beta chains from one sample, sequenced in a study of blood T cell repertoires in COVID-19. The assay was immunoSEQ multiplex PCR, and TCRdb's table has in-frame clones only and misses some. The table lists about 200,000 clones, approximately 84% of them singletons. Specimen: peripheral blood. These receptor sequences come from a woman of 80 years or more with acute or convalescent COVID-19. Each CDR3 is given with its conserved first and last residue.

cdr3_aa j_call cdr3_length v_call
CASSGDSNNQPQHF TRBJ1-5 14 TRBV28
CASSSWDRDTYEQYF TRBJ2-7 15 TRBV5-1
CASSLRWTGILFNYGYTF TRBJ1-2 18 TRBV7-2
CASSRLPQETQYF TRBJ2-5 13 TRBV4-1
CASSYAHRAETQYF TRBJ2-5 14 TRBV6-5
CASSRRTSGPNEQFF TRBJ2-1 15 TRBV4-1
CASSVGHSGANVLTF TRBJ2-6 15 TRBV5-1
CASSVTTYTGELFF TRBJ2-2 14 TRBV9
CASKRDSRGTEAFF TRBJ1-1 14 TRBV5-1
CASSQDRVNYGYTF TRBJ1-2 14 TRBV5-1
CASSTGFGSGLGQPQHF TRBJ1-5 17 TRBV19
CSASARGQGVYGYTF TRBJ1-2 15 TRBV20-1
CASSLDGGRVPGELFF TRBJ2-2 16 TRBV5-4